Included here is one T cell receptor beta chain sequence, with context. No antigen is known for it. It has no much larger one-base neighbor in the sample; base qualities were not kept. The study evaluated CTLA-4 blockade (ipilimumab) given together with focal radiation therapy in patients who had chemo-refractory metastatic non-small-cell lung cancer. The source of the sample is a study of radiotherapy plus CTLA-4 blockade in lung cancer (dated by TCRdb to 2016 to 2018). In the study overall: Among enrolled patients, under 20% had an objective response and 25% to 35% reached disease control. What the authors observed across the whole study: After treatment with radiotherapy and ipilimumab, TCR clones that originated in tumors expanded in peripheral blood. The strongest predictors of response were reported to be early dynamic shifts in blood T cell clones along with a rise in serum interferon-beta following radiation.

Library method: the immunoSEQ multiplex PCR assay. Held by TCRdb, this immuneACCESS table contains in-frame sequences only and omits some clones. Under half of the omission traces to an unresolved V gene where checked; the cause of the rest is unknown. This sample is represented by under 90,000 clones; about two thirds of them were singletons. The ten most abundant clones make up over 12% of the sample. From the germline V gene, CDR1 is LGHNA and CDR2 is YSLEER. Inclusive of the bounding cysteine and phenylalanine, the CDR3 is 17 residues long. Only the CDR3 part of the read is kept: 51 bases, read in frame from the first base. The V end loses 2 bases and the J end loses 4 bases, and a stretch of 20 bases separates them.

Sample: peripheral blood, taken from a patient treated with radiotherapy plus ipilimumab. The origin of this receptor is a human donor with non-small cell lung cancer that progressed on radiotherapy plus ipilimumab. The chain couples TRBV4-3 to TRBJ1-1; perhaps TRBD1 is the D gene, with 5 bases matching. Here the CDR3 is given as CASSQRLSGGGGTEAFF. DNA sequence: TGCGCCAGCAGCCAAAGGTTATCGGGGGGAGGAGGCACTGAAGCTTTCTTT.